These 2 T cell receptor beta chains were sequenced from one sample in a study of blood T cell repertoires in COVID-19. Here immunoSEQ multiplex PCR was the method, and the copy in TCRdb shows in-frame clones only, minus some. The profile shows tens of thousands of clones, roughly 80% of them singletons. The specimen was peripheral blood. These TCRs come from a woman aged 60 to 75 with acute or convalescent COVID-19.

This chain joins TRBV12-3 or TRBV12-4 and TRBJ1-5; no clear D. This CDR3 region has 13 residues. Trimming shortened V by 2 bases and J by 5 bases, and 7 bases separated the two germline ends. CDR3 DNA: TGTGCCAGCAGTTTAACGAGGGATCAGCCCCAGCATTTT. Its protein is CASSLTRDQPQHF.

The chain links TRBV30 to TRBJ2-7; tentatively, D is TRBD1 (6 bases). Germline CDR1 GTSNPN, CDR2 SVGIG (reference sequence). V shed 5 bases and J shed 4 bases, with 9 bases lying between them. The CDR3 contains 11 residues. CDR3 sequence: CAWGTGYEQYF. The CDR3 region has the DNA TGTGCCTGGGGAACAGGGTACGAGCAGTACTTC.